These T cell receptor beta chains were read from a single sample in a study of metastatic and nonmetastatic thyroid tumors. MiXCR reprocessed the PCR reads for TCRdb. The profile covers 50,000 or so clones, with approximately 20% appearing a single time and about 4% taken by the ten largest. The sequencing input was blood. The source is a male donor with papillary thyroid cancer or a benign thyroid nodule (not recorded which). Some clones in this sample may be carry-over from other donors' samples. CDR3s include the opening cysteine and the closing phenylalanine or tryptophan. D genes are given only for firm matches. The size of a clone is reported for some rows only, either as once, few or many, or as a class for expanded clones.

clone size,V gene,D gene,J gene,CDR3 DNA,CDR3 protein
.,TRBV18,.,TRBJ2-7,TGTGCCAGCTCACTCGAGTTTAGCGGGACAGGATACGAGCAGTACTTC,CASSLEFSGTGYEQYF
.,TRBV6-1,TRBD1,TRBJ2-7,TGTGCCAGCAGACGCCGATCGAAGGGACAGCTCTCCTACGAGCAGTACTTC,CASRRRSKGQLSYEQYF
many,TRBV5-6,TRBD2,TRBJ2-2,TGTGCCAGCAGCGGGACTAGCGGGGGGGCGAGGACCGGGGAGCTGTTTTTT,CASSGTSGGARTGELFF
few,TRBV6-1,.,TRBJ1-5,TGTGCCAGCAGCCACTTTTCAATGGGTAGCAATCAACCCCAGCATTTT,CASSHFSMGSNQPQHF
many,TRBV30,TRBD1,TRBJ1-2,TGTGCCTGGAAAAGGGCGACAGGGGACAACTATGGCTACACCTTC,CAWKRATGDNYGYTF
few,TRBV6-2/TRBV6-3,.,TRBJ2-2,TGTGCCAGCAGGTGGGGGTTGGCCGGGGAGCTGTTTTTT,CASRWGLAGELFF
many,TRBV2,TRBD1,TRBJ1-5,TGTGCCAGCAGAGGGACAGGAGGTCAGCCCCAGCATTTT,CASRGTGGQPQHF
many,TRBV7-3,.,TRBJ2-5,TGTGCCAGCAGCCTAGATGTGCGAGGGGTAGACGAAGAGACCCAGTACTTC,CASSLDVRGVDEETQYF
.,TRBV7-9,.,TRBJ2-6,TGTGCCAGCAGCTTAGGGCCTTGGGCCAACTTCCTGACTTTC,CASSLGPWANFLTF
many,TRBV9,.,TRBJ1-1,TGTGCCAGCAGCGTAGACAGGGCGACTGAGGCTTTCTTT,CASSVDRATEAFF
many,TRBV6-4,TRBD2,TRBJ2-3,TGTGCCAGCAGTCCAGGGCGGGAGGGCACAGATACGCAGTATTTT,CASSPGREGTDTQYF
.,TRBV5-1,TRBD1,TRBJ1-3,TGCGCCAGCTCCCTGGGGACAGGATCCTCTGGAAACACCATATATTTT,CASSLGTGSSGNTIYF
.,TRBV6-1,TRBD1,TRBJ1-6,TGTGCCAGCAGTTGGGACAGTGATTCGCCCCTCCACTTT,CASSWDSDSPLHF
few,TRBV7-9,.,TRBJ1-4,TGTGCCAGTAAGGGGGTAGAAGAAAAACTGTTTTTT,CASKGVEEKLFF
.,TRBV3-1,TRBD1,TRBJ2-5,TGTGCCAGCAGCCGCAGGGGGAGTCAAGAGACCCAGTACTTC,CASSRRGSQETQYF
.,TRBV7-3,TRBD2,TRBJ2-3,TGTGCCAGCAGCTTGGGAACTAGCGGCCTAACAGATACGCAGTATTTT,CASSLGTSGLTDTQYF
many,TRBV11-3,.,TRBJ2-5,TGTGCCAGCAGCTTAGATATGCGGGGACGGAAACAAGAGACCCAGTACTTC,CASSLDMRGRKQETQYF
many,TRBV12-3/TRBV12-4,TRBD2,TRBJ2-1,TGTGCCAGCAGTCGGACTAGCGGGGGGCCATACAATGAGCAGTTCTTC,CASSRTSGGPYNEQFF
many,TRBV7-8,TRBD1,TRBJ2-7,TGTGCCAGCAGCTTGGGGGCGGAACAGGGGGCCTACGAGCAGTACTTC,CASSLGAEQGAYEQYF
many,TRBV30,.,TRBJ2-7,TGTGCCTGGAGTCCCCCAAGTTTGTGGCAGTACTTC,CAWSPPSLWQYF
many,TRBV30,TRBD1,TRBJ1-5,TGTGCCTGGAGGACAGGGGGCGCATCCAATCAGCCCCAGCATTTT,CAWRTGGASNQPQHF
.,TRBV18,.,TRBJ1-1,TGTGCCAGCTCACTACTCAGGGGAATGGGTGAAGCTTTCTTT,CASSLLRGMGEAFF
many,TRBV11-2,TRBD1,TRBJ2-7,TGTGCCAGCAGCCGTAAAGGGACAGAGAACTACGAGCAGTACTTC,CASSRKGTENYEQYF
.,TRBV7-2,.,TRBJ2-2,TGTGCCAGCACCCTAGTCGGGGGAGTTACCGGGGAGCTGTTTTTT,CASTLVGGVTGELFF
many,TRBV2,.,TRBJ1-1,TGTGCCAGCAACGAGGTCTTGCACACTGAAGCTTTCTTT,CASNEVLHTEAFF
many,TRBV11-3,.,TRBJ2-7,TGTGCCAGCAGCTTAGGGTTAGTTGGGGGGATCGTCCCCTACGAGCAGTACTTC,CASSLGLVGGIVPYEQYF